This TCR beta chain was profiled in a study of shared clonotypes between healthy human individuals. Study-level results: The sampled material consisted only of blood, and tissue repertoires are likely to differ.

The assay was run at deep level. Assay used: immunoSEQ multiplex PCR; TCRdb lists only in-frame clones, some missing. The sample contains over 1.4 million clones, around 97% of which appear only once. The investigators split CD4+ cells into a CD45RA+ naive subset and a CD45RA-negative memory subset. A remark on this clone: What it recognizes is unknown.

The sequencing sample was made of naive CD4+ T cells sorted from blood. The subset here: CD45RA+ positively selected. The receptor comes from a man aged 25-45 years in good health.

The CDR3 protein is CASSPRVLSNYGYTF. For the CDR3, the DNA is TGTGCCAGCAGCCCTAGGGTCCTTTCTAACTATGGCTACACCTTC. This chain connects TRBV7-2 to TRBJ1-2; no definite D call. This CDR3 region has 15 residues. Germline V gene sequence: CDR1 SGHTA, CDR2 FQGNSA. The V end lost 5 bases, the J end lost 0 bases, and 13 bases lay between the germline ends. The full variable domain, its missing parts supplied by reference TRBV7-2 and TRBJ1-2, is GAGVSQSPSNKVTEKGKDVELRCDPISGHTALYWYRQSLGQGLEFLIYFQGNSAPDKSGLPSDRFSAERTGGSVSTLTIQRTQQEDSAVYLCASSPRVLSNYGYTFGSGTRLTVV.